This T cell receptor beta chain was recorded in a study of T cell changes during pregnancy in multiple sclerosis. This clone occurred a few times. Only in-frame clones appear in the TCRdb table, and some are missing; sequencing was by immunoSEQ multiplex PCR. Seen here are tens of thousands of clones, about 90% observed once, and the top ten hold around 0.45%. V lost 1 base to trimming and J lost 5 bases, with 14 bases between them. The germline CDR1 and CDR2 sequences are LGHNA and YSLEER. The CDR3 has 15 amino acids. The chain carries TRBV4-3 and TRBJ2-5; D may be TRBD2 (5 bases). The TCR comes from a female donor with multiple sclerosis, enrolled in a pregnancy study. Specimen: CD4+ T cells from peripheral blood mononuclear cells, collected in the second trimester of pregnancy. CDR3 amino acids: CASSQVWGGGETQYF. The DNA for the CDR3 is TGCGCCAGCAGCCAAGTTTGGGGTGGCGGGGAGACCCAGTACTTC.